This T cell receptor beta chain was profiled in a study of Ad26.COV2.S vaccination and SARS-CoV-2 variants. On this clone itself: The antigen is not known.

The germline V and J ends were trimmed by 8 bases and 4 bases, with 14 bases remaining between them. In germline, CDR1 is SEHNR, CDR2 FQNEAQ (reference sequence). CDR3 length: 13 residues. Assay: immunoSEQ multiplex PCR; the TCRdb copy retains only in-frame clones and omits some. Here the sample spans around 370,000 clones, 92% being singletons. The study, taken as a whole, reports: Estimates derived from TCR breadth and depth analyses may have underestimated total T cell responses. Participants in the vaccine arm had higher spike-specific TCR breadth; placebo recipients had lower. Placebo and vaccine recipients had non-spike TCR breadth that was similar. The authors reported substantial breadth in spike-specific CD8+ and CD4+ T cell responses after vaccination.

This material consisted of peripheral blood, taken after recovery from COVID-19. The chain uses TRBV7-9 and TRBJ2-5, with D possibly being TRBD1 (6 bases). This clonotype originated in a human donor who had recovered from COVID-19. CDR3 loop: CASLRLQGETQYF. The CDR3 DNA follows: TGTGCCAGCCTCAGGTTACAGGGAGAGACCCAGTACTTC.